This T cell receptor (beta chain) is from a study of control samples from healthy donors and cancer patients. Method: immunoSEQ multiplex PCR; TCRdb's copy keeps in-frame clones and lacks some. This table has some 150,000 clones, roughly 93% appearing once. Germline V gene sequence: CDR1 ENHRY, CDR2 SYGVKD. This CDR3 has 15 residues. The junction had 8 bases not matched to a gene; V was cut back by 2 bases and J by 7 bases. Sequenced input: blood. The clonotype originates from a man aged 50 or older in good health. V usage is TRBV10-3 and J usage is TRBJ2-7, with TRBD2 matching 10 bases. CDR3 loop: CAISESSGRKKEQYF. The CDR3 nucleotides read TGTGCCATCAGTGAGAGTAGCGGGAGGAAGAAAGAGCAGTACTTC.